These 18 T cell receptor beta chains originate from one sample sequenced in a study of T cells in Graves' hyperthyroidism and ophthalmopathy. There were TCR beta CDR3 regions amplified from RNA transcripts. With the HTBI primer set, the TCR CDR3 went through a first round of RT-PCR. In TCRdb, the multiplex PCR reads were re-called with MiXCR into one record per CDR3 protein. The sample yields 300,000 to 350,000 distinct CDR3 sequences, around 13% seen once. Sequencing used blood. The receptors shown here come from a woman in her twenties or thirties with Graves' hyperthyroidism.

This chain connects TRBV5-1 to TRBJ1-2, with unresolved D. Trimming removed 0 bases from V and 8 bases from J, with 11 bases in between. The CDR3 extends over 13 amino acids. CDR1 and CDR2 from the germline V gene are SGHRS and YFSETQ. The CDR3 coding sequence is TGCGCCAGCAGCTTGGTGGGAGTGGAGGGCTACACCTTC. Encoded protein: CASSLVGVEGYTF.

In its sample, this clonotype was seen a few times. V and J are TRBV7-9 and TRBJ2-1; tentatively, D is TRBD2 (5 bases). The CDR3 has 12 amino acids. V shed 4 bases and J shed 9 bases, with 10 bases lying between them. From germline, CDR1 is SEHNR and CDR2 FQNEAQ (reference sequence). The CDR3 spells CASSSSSSEQFF. The CDR3 DNA follows: TGTGCCAGCAGCTCCTCTAGCAGTGAGCAGTTCTTC.

The genes are TRBV18 and TRBJ1-1; D gene uncertain. Germline CDR1 is KGHSH and CDR2 is LQKENI. The CDR3 loop spans 17 amino acids. Trimming shortened V by 3 bases and J by 1 base, and 18 bases separated the two germline ends. The CDR3 DNA reads as TGTGCCAGCTCACCGAGGTTAGGAGGGCGGCCGAACACTGAAGCTTTCTTT. Its translation is CASSPRLGGRPNTEAFF.

This clonotype was detected a few times. The V call is TRBV12-3 or TRBV12-4, the J call TRBJ1-3, with D uncertain. The CDR3 sequence is 15 residues long. V was trimmed by 4 bases and J by 0 bases, leaving 10 bases between them. The CDR3 coding sequence is TGTGCCAGCAGTTCTAGCCGCGTCTCTGGAAACACCATATATTTT. Its protein is CASSSSRVSGNTIYF.

The chain carries TRBV11-2 and TRBJ2-5, with D unclear. With 5 bases removed from V and 5 bases from J, the gap between germline ends came to 12 bases. The CDR3 spans 13 residues. Germline V CDR1 and CDR2: SGHAT, FQNNGV. In DNA form, the CDR3 reads TGTGCCAGCAGCCGGGTTTTTCGCGAGACCCAGTACTTC. It codes for CASSRVFRETQYF.

V usage is TRBV19 and J usage is TRBJ2-7, with 8 bases fitting TRBD2. Germline CDR1 and CDR2: LNHDA and SQIVND (reference sequence). The trim removed 6 bases at V and 1 base at J, leaving 5 bases unmatched. The CDR3 extends over 14 amino acids. The CDR3 reads CASRLSGTSYEQYF. CDR3 bases: TGTGCCAGTAGACTTAGCGGGACATCCTACGAGCAGTACTTC. Using reference TRBV19 and TRBJ2-7 for the parts outside the CDR3, the full variable domain is DGGITQSPKYLFRKEGQNVTLSCEQNLNHDAMYWYRQDPGQGLRLIYYSQIVNDFQKGDIAEGYSVSREKKESFPLTVTSAQKNPTAFYLCASRLSGTSYEQYFGPGTRLTVT.

Ten or more counts support this clonotype. The chain uses TRBV28 and TRBJ2-1; 7 bases map to TRBD2. Trimming removed 8 bases from V and 7 bases from J; junction bases left unmatched: 8. Germline V gene lookup returns CDR1 MDHEN and CDR2 SYDVKM. The CDR3 runs to 13 residues. CDR3 sequence: CASGGDYRNEQFF. The CDR3 nucleotides are TGTGCCAGCGGAGGGGACTACCGGAATGAGCAGTTCTTC.

This clonotype came up many times. V and J are TRBV6-1 and TRBJ2-5; D possibly corresponds to TRBD2 (5 bases). This CDR3 is 15 amino acids long. Germline values: CDR1 MNHNS, CDR2 SASEGT. The V gene lost 8 bases and the J gene lost 4 bases, with 20 bases spanning the gap. The CDR3, as DNA: TGTGCCAGCCTTCTTCGGGGTGCGACCGGAGAGACCCAGTACTTC. This translates into CASLLRGATGETQYF.

This clonotype was seen many times. The rearrangement joins TRBV28 to TRBJ2-2; the match to TRBD1 covers 12 bases. V lost 8 bases, J lost 5 bases, and 3 bases stayed unmatched. The CDR3 has 14 amino acids. Germline lookup yields CDR1 MDHEN and CDR2 SYDVKM. For the CDR3, the DNA is TGTGCCAGCTGGGACAGGGGGCGAACCGGGGAGCTGTTTTTT. Encoded protein: CASWDRGRTGELFF.

This rearrangement joins TRBV10-3 to TRBJ2-5; 8 nucleotides align to TRBD1. The CDR3 runs to 14 residues. Germline V lookup: CDR1 ENHRY, CDR2 SYGVKD. The V segment lost 5 bases and the J segment 4 bases; nucleotides outside the gene matches: 6. CDR3: CAISPGTGGETQYF. The CDR3 coding sequence is TGTGCCATCAGTCCCGGGACAGGTGGAGAGACCCAGTACTTC.

This clonotype was counted ten times or more. The chain combines TRBV7-2 with TRBJ2-5; D perhaps matches TRBD1 (6 bases). The CDR3 is 15 residues long. Germline V gives CDR1 SGHTA, CDR2 FQGNSA. Trimming took 5 bases from V and 1 from J, leaving 14 bases between them. Here the CDR3 reads CTSSQAGTSQETQYF. CDR3 DNA sequence: TGTACCAGCAGCCAGGCCGGGACAAGCCAAGAGACCCAGTACTTC.

This clonotype was seen a handful of times. The rearrangement uses TRBV5-5 and TRBJ2-7; maybe TRBD2 (5 bases). In germline, CDR1 is SGHKS, CDR2 YYEKEE (reference sequence). The CDR3 has 12 amino acids. Trimming cost V 4 bases and J 6 bases, with 11 bases left between them. CDR3 residues: CASSLPAGEQYF. In DNA, the CDR3 is TGTGCCAGCAGCCTCCCCGCGGGCGAGCAGTACTTC. The full variable domain, completed using reference TRBV5-5 and TRBJ2-7, is DAGVTQSPTHLIKTRGQQVTLRCSPISGHKSVSWYQQVLGQGPQFIFQYYEKEERGRGNFPDRFSARQFPNYSSELNVNALLLGDSALYLCASSLPAGEQYFGPGTRLTVT.

This clonotype was recorded at least ten times. The chain has TRBV29-1 and TRBJ2-5; 7 bases are shared with TRBD1. CDR1 and CDR2 from the germline V gene are SQVTM and ANQGSEA. This CDR3 comprises 12 residues. V lost 6 bases and J lost 4; bases outside the gene matches: 5. DNA of the CDR3: TGCAGCGTCCGACAGGGTCGAGAGACCCAGTACTTC. It encodes CSVRQGRETQYF.

CDR3 protein: CASSWEFRSGRPDEQFF. DNA for the CDR3: TGCGCCAGCAGCTGGGAGTTTCGTAGCGGGAGGCCCGATGAGCAGTTCTTC. The chain carries TRBV5-1 and TRBJ2-1, with TRBD2 identical over 10 bases. The J segment lost 8 bases and the V segment lost 3 bases, leaving 14 bases of the junction unmatched. The CDR3 totals 17 residues. The germline CDR1 and CDR2 sequences are SGHRS and YFSETQ.

This clonotype was detected a few times. The J gene is TRBJ2-7, the V gene TRBV10-1, with D uncertain. CDR3 length: 13 residues. Germline V gene lookup returns CDR1 WNHNN and CDR2 SYGVQD (reference sequence). V lost 5 bases and J lost 0, with 8 bases in between. The CDR3 DNA follows: TGCGCCAGCAGTCAGACACTCTCCTACGAGCAGTACTTC. Translating it yields CASSQTLSYEQYF.

This clonotype has just a few counts. The V call is TRBV18, the J call TRBJ1-5, with D maybe TRBD1 (6 bases). V lost 4 bases and J 5 bases, leaving 18 bases between the germline ends. Germline lookup yields CDR1 KGHSH and CDR2 LQKENI. The CDR3 length is 16 residues. The DNA for the CDR3 is TGTGCCAGCTCACTCTCCGACAGGCCTGGCTATCAGCCCCAGCATTTT. This codes for CASSLSDRPGYQPQHF.

This clonotype has ten or more counts. The rearrangement uses TRBV7-2 and TRBJ2-7; 8 positions agree with TRBD2. V lost 10 bases, J lost 0 bases, and 2 bases stayed unmatched. The CDR3 is made up of 12 amino acids. Germline CDR1 and CDR2: SGHTA and FQGNSA. The CDR3 spells CATRGGSYEQYF. The CDR3 DNA reads TGTGCCACCCGGGGGGGCTCCTACGAGCAGTACTTC.

This clonotype was counted many times. The chain employs TRBV30 and TRBJ1-2, with TRBD1 matching 7 bases. J was trimmed by 8 bases and V by 2 bases; bases with no gene match: 11. This CDR3 has 14 amino acids. Per the germline V gene, CDR1 is GTSNPN and CDR2 is SVGIG (reference sequence). This CDR3 is CAWSFPGTVGGYTF. CDR3 DNA: TGTGCCTGGAGTTTCCCCGGGACAGTTGGGGGCTACACCTTC.